The entry that follows covers one TCR beta chain sequence. Its antigen is undetermined. Germline loops: CDR1 SGHDT, CDR2 YYEEEE. The trim removed 1 base at V and 8 bases at J, leaving 9 bases unmatched. This CDR3 contains 16 residues. This sample stems from a study of Ad26.COV2.S vaccination and SARS-CoV-2 variants. Study-level background: The COV1001 Ad26.COV2.S trial arm included the donor. Ad26.COV2.S given intramuscularly, once or twice 56 days apart.

Whole-study findings and limits: Estimates derived from TCR breadth and depth analyses may have underestimated total T cell responses.

Libraries were prepared by immunoSEQ multiplex PCR; TCRdb keeps only in-frame clonotypes and omits some of them. The sample includes 380,000 or so clones, roughly 85% of them seen just once. Treatment given: some 20 received Ad26.COV2.S at low or high dose, single or two shots; 5 received placebo; per-sample allocation not given. Each sample was drawn 63 days after the first injection (of vaccine or placebo). The chain couples TRBV5-6 to TRBJ2-1; 10 nucleotides align to TRBD1. This sequence originates from a person aged 18 to 65 who received the Ad26.COV2.S COVID-19 vaccine or a placebo. The specimen was peripheral blood, collected in a trial of Ad26.COV2.S vaccine versus placebo. CDR3 loop: CASSLSTTGGAYEQFF. CDR3 in DNA: TGTGCCAGCAGCTTGTCTACGACAGGGGGCGCGTATGAGCAGTTCTTC.